A single sample is the source of the 12 T cell receptor beta chains below, sequenced in a study of graft-versus-host responses after intestinal transplantation. For these TCRs, the target antigens are not known. Generated by immunoSEQ multiplex PCR, the TCRdb table keeps only in-frame clones and is missing some. In the table there are 80,000 to 90,000 clones, 80% to 95% of which are singletons. Source: unstimulated CD4+ T cells sorted from spleen or lymph node cells, taken before intestinal transplant. The receptors originated from a human donor who received an intestinal transplant.

The chain is built from TRBV7-2 and TRBJ2-1; either TRBD1 or TRBD2 may fit D (5 bases each). This CDR3 is 17 amino acids long. The V end lost 1 base, the J end lost 10 bases, and 23 bases lay between the germline ends. Germline CDR1 and CDR2: SGHTA and FQGNSA. CDR3 sequence: CASSLGSGTSRTREQFF. As DNA, the CDR3 is TGTGCCAGCAGCTTAGGTTCGGGGACCAGCCGAACGAGGGAGCAGTTCTTC.

The rearrangement links TRBV9 to TRBJ1-2; unclear D gene. The CDR3 totals 18 residues. V was cut by 3 bases and J by 8 bases, with 29 bases left in between. Germline loops: CDR1 SGDLS, CDR2 YYNGEE. The CDR3 is CASSASASMTRRWMGYTF. The CDR3 coding sequence is TGTGCCAGCAGCGCCTCGGCCTCTATGACGAGGAGGTGGATGGGCTACACCTTC.

The chain has TRBV11-1 and TRBJ2-5; D is ambiguous. CDR1 is SGHAT, CDR2 FQDESV, per germline (reference sequence). This CDR3 has 13 amino acids. V gave up 3 bases and J gave up 5 bases, with 10 bases separating them. This CDR3 is CASSLGFRETQYF. For the CDR3, the DNA is TGTGCCAGCAGCTTGGGCTTCCGGGAGACCCAGTACTTC.

The chain carries TRBV5-1 and TRBJ2-7; 8 positions agree with TRBD2. The CDR3 is made up of 15 amino acids. V dropped 0 bases and J dropped 3; count of bases not matched to a gene: 5. Germline-derived CDR1 and CDR2 are SGHRS and YFSETQ. The CDR3 loop reads CASSLVGTSIYEQYF. CDR3 sequence (DNA): TGCGCCAGCAGCTTGGTAGGGACTAGTATCTACGAGCAGTACTTC.

The chain employs TRBV27 and TRBJ2-5; 9 bases agree with TRBD2. Germline V gene sequence: CDR1 MNHEY, CDR2 SMNVEV (reference sequence). This CDR3 region has 16 residues. V shed 0 bases, J shed 5 bases, and the junction held 7 bases outside the gene matches. The CDR3 here is CASSLSTSGPGETQYF. In nucleotides, the CDR3 is TGTGCCAGCAGTTTATCGACTAGCGGCCCCGGGGAGACCCAGTACTTC.

V is TRBV6-5 and J is TRBJ2-1; TRBD1 is a possible D gene (5 bases). Germline V gene data show CDR1 as MNHEY and CDR2 as SVGAGI. Deletions cut 0 bases from V and 4 bases from J, with 10 bases between. The CDR3 has 15 residues. CDR3: CASSYSWTPYNEQFF. The DNA for the CDR3 is TGTGCCAGCAGTTACTCCTGGACACCTTACAATGAGCAGTTCTTC.

V and J are TRBV6-1 and TRBJ1-2; 7 bases line up with TRBD1. CDR1 is MNHNS and CDR2 is SASEGT in the germline V gene. V trimming: 5 bases; J trimming: 4 bases; junction bases outside the gene matches: 7. CDR3 size: 14 residues. The CDR3 DNA sequence: TGTGCCAGCAGTCTGACAGGGTCCCTCTATGGCTACACCTTC. Its translation: CASSLTGSLYGYTF.

The V and J genes are TRBV27 and TRBJ1-2; D uncertain. The CDR3 loop spans 14 amino acids. Germline V gene sequence: CDR1 MNHEY, CDR2 SMNVEV (reference sequence). V lost 3 bases, J lost 2 bases, and 10 bases lay in between. The CDR3 region has the DNA TGTGCCAGCAGTTTCGGCCAGGCCAACTATGGCTACACCTTC. This encodes CASSFGQANYGYTF.

The chain employs TRBV28 and TRBJ2-2, with D possibly matching TRBD2 (6 bases). Trimming pared 3 bases from V and 6 bases from J, leaving 17 bases between. The CDR3 has 16 residues. Germline loops: CDR1 MDHEN, CDR2 SYDVKM. The DNA for the CDR3 is TGTGCCAGCAGTTTTCTCGGAGGACTAAGGGCCGGGGAGCTGTTTTTT. Amino acids: CASSFLGGLRAGELFF.

To note about this clone: One end of the junction does not line up with germline, which may come from a read error. The V call is TRBV5-6, the J call TRBJ2-1, with 7 bases identical to TRBD2. Per the germline V gene, CDR1 is SGHDT and CDR2 is YYEEEE. CDR3 size: 14 residues. The CDR3 loop is CASSLAVGGNEQLF. The CDR3 nucleotides read TGTGCCAGCAGCCTTGCTGTGGGGGGGAATGAGCAGCTCTTC.

This chain links TRBV6-5 with TRBJ1-4; tentative D call: TRBD1 (5 bases). With 5 bases removed from V and 11 bases from J, the gap between germline ends came to 18 bases. Germline CDR1 and CDR2: MNHEY and SVGAGI. This CDR3 has 14 residues. The CDR3 is CASSRAREQDKLFF. The CDR3 bases are TGTGCCAGCAGTCGGGCGCGGGAACAGGATAAACTGTTTTTT.

With regard to this clone: At the DNA level, this CDR3 is encoded by other sequences in the same sample as well. The chain recombines TRBV15 with TRBJ2-1; maybe TRBD1 (6 bases). Trimming left V 0 bases short and J 4 bases short, with 13 bases between. Germline lookup yields CDR1 LNHNV and CDR2 YYDKDF (reference sequence). This CDR3 is 16 amino acids long. DNA for the CDR3: TGTGCCACCAGCAGAGACCTCGGGACATTGTACAATGAGCAGTTCTTC. It encodes CATSRDLGTLYNEQFF.